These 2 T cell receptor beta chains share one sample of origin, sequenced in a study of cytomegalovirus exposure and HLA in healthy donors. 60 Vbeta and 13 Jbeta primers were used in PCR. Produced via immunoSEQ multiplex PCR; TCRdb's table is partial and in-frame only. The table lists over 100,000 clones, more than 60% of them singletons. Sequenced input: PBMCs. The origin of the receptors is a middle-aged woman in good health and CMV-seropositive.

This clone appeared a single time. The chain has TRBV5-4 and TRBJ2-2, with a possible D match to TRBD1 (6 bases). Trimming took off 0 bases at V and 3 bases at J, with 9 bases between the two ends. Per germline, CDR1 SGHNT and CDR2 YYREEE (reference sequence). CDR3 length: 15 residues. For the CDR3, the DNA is TGTGCCAGCAGCTTGGGGGGGCGCCACACCGGGGAGCTGTTTTTT. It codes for CASSLGGRHTGELFF.

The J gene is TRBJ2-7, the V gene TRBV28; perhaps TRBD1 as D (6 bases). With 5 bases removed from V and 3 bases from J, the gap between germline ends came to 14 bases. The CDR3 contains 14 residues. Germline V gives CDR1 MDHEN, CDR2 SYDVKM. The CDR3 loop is CASSVSGTNYEQYF. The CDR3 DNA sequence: TGTGCCAGCAGTGTATCCGGGACAAACTACGAGCAGTACTTC.